Reported below is one TCR beta chain. The antigen remains unidentified. 60 Vbeta and 13 Jbeta primers were used in PCR. In the authors' methods: Roughly 11 million of the 80 million or so unique TCR beta chains counted in a later analysis were shared. The repertoire was sequenced with immunoSEQ multiplex PCR; TCRdb's copy has only in-frame clones and lacks some. V and J calls and clone size are copied from that table; D and trimming were computed from the DNA. The sample holds about 82,000 clones; 70% to 80% are singletons and the top ten take roughly 13%. This record belongs to a study of cytomegalovirus exposure and HLA in healthy donors. Study-level findings and limits: Only CMV serostatus was available as immune exposure information. Analysis performed later found under 20,000 TCR beta sequences associated with HLA alleles at 0.05 false discovery rate. Presence/absence comparisons presumed near-even sequencing depth among donors.

This CDR3 comprises 14 residues. Germline CDR1 and CDR2: WSHSY and SAAADI. Losses at the gene ends were 8 bases for V and 2 bases for J; bases not matched to a gene: 5. The receptor comes from a human donor in good health. Sequencing used PBMCs. This chain links TRBV10-2 with TRBJ2-7; 11 nucleotides match TRBD1. This chain's CDR3 is CASSRGQGAYEQYF. The CDR3 DNA sequence: TGCGCCAGCTCGAGGGGACAGGGGGCCTACGAGCAGTACTTC.